The T cell receptor (beta chain) under discussion was sequenced for a study of control samples from healthy donors and cancer patients. CDR1 is LNHDA, CDR2 SQIVND, per germline (reference sequence). V lost 0 bases and J 7 bases, leaving 9 bases between the germline ends. The CDR3 sequence is 13 residues long. Libraries were prepared by immunoSEQ multiplex PCR; TCRdb keeps only in-frame clonotypes and omits some of them. This table has tens of thousands of clones, 80% to 90% appearing once. The chain carries TRBV19 and TRBJ2-5, with D perhaps TRBD1 or TRBD2 (5 bases each). The sequenced material came from PBMCs. The receptor comes from a woman between 50 and 59 years old with lung cancer. The CDR3 nucleotides are TGTGCCAGTAGTATAGAGGCTGGGGGGACCCAGTACTTC. It encodes CASSIEAGGTQYF.